This T cell receptor (beta chain) is from a study of shared clonotypes between healthy human individuals. Study-wide results and limits: The sharing of about 5% of naive CD4 clonotypes was seen across several donors.

Sorted-subset replicate PCRs used approximately 200 ng of genomic DNA. This amount corresponded to 33,000 or so T cell genomes. Generated by immunoSEQ multiplex PCR, the TCRdb table keeps only in-frame clones and is missing some. The sample has fewer than 850,000 clones, 80% to 95% seen once. With 5 bases removed from V and 1 base from J, the gap between germline ends came to 14 bases. Germline assignment: CDR1 SEHNR and CDR2 FQNEAQ (reference sequence). The length of the CDR3 is 15 residues. On this clone: Its target is not known.

This chain links TRBV7-9 with TRBJ1-1; D perhaps matches TRBD1 (5 bases). What was sequenced was memory CD8+ T cells from PBMCs. The subset is: CD45RO+ cells pooled with CCR7-negative TemRA cells. The TCR was taken from a man younger than 35 in good health. Some clones in this sample may be carry-over from other donors' samples. CDR3 coding DNA: TGTGCCAGCAGCCCCGAGGGGTATAGGAACACTGAAGCTTTCTTT. Translation: CASSPEGYRNTEAFF.